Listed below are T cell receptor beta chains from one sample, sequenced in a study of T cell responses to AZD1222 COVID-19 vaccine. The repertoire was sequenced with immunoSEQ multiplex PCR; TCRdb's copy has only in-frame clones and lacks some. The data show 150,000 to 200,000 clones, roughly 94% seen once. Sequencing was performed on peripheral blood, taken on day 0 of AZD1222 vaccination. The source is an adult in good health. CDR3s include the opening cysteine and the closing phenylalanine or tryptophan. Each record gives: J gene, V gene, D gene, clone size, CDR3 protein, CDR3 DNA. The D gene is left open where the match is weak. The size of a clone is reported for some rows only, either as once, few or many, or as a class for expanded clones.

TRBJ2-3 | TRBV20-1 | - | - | CSAVSDTQYF | TGCAGTGCGGTGTCAGATACGCAGTATTTT
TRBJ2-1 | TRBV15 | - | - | CATSRVQGEQFF | TGTGCCACCAGCAGAGTTCAGGGGGAGCAGTTCTTC
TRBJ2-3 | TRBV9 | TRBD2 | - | CASSVGLAGRTDTQYF | TGTGCCAGCAGCGTAGGACTAGCGGGCCGCACAGATACGCAGTATTTT
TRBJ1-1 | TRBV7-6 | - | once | CASSSGPQGVTEAFF | TGTGCCAGCAGCTCTGGGCCCCAAGGGGTCACTGAAGCTTTCTTT
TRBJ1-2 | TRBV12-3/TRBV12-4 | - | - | CASSKAEGYGYTF | TGTGCCAGCAGTAAAGCAGAGGGGTATGGCTACACCTTC
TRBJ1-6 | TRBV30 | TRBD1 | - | CAVYTGTGGSRNSPLHF | TGTGCCGTCTATACCGGGACAGGGGGTTCAAGGAATTCACCCCTCCACTTT
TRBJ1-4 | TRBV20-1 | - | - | CSASALNEKLFF | TGCAGTGCTAGTGCCCTTAATGAAAAACTGTTTTTT
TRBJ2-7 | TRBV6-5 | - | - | CASSPGSITYEQYF | TGTGCCAGCAGTCCCGGGTCTATAACCTACGAGCAGTACTTC
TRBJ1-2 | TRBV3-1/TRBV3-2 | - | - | CASSQGIVQGYTF | TGTGCCAGCAGCCAAGGGATAGTACAGGGCTACACCTTC
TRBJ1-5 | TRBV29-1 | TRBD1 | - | CSVADRGLGQPQHF | TGCAGCGTTGCCGACAGGGGCTTAGGCCAGCCCCAGCATTTT
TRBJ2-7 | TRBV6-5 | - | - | CASSYSSVYEQYF | TGTGCCAGCAGTTACTCGTCAGTCTACGAGCAGTACTTC
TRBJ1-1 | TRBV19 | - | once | CASSIGKRKSGEAFF | TGTGCCAGTAGTATAGGCAAACGGAAGTCAGGTGAAGCTTTCTTT
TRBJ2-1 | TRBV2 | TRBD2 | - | CASSEVLAGEGNEQFF | TGTGCCAGCAGTGAAGTCCTAGCGGGAGAGGGCAATGAGCAGTTCTTC
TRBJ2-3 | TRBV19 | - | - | CASSIGGTLTDTQYF | TGTGCCAGTAGTATCGGCGGGACTCTCACAGATACGCAGTATTTT
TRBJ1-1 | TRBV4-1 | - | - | CASSQDSLNTEAFF | TGCGCCAGCAGCCAAGATTCCTTGAACACTGAAGCTTTCTTT
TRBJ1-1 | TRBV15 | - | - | CATSRGGLGAFF | TGTGCCACCAGCAGAGGAGGCCTTGGAGCTTTCTTT
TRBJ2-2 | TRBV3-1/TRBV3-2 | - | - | CASSQVGPGELFF | TGTGCCAGCAGCCAAGTGGGGCCTGGGGAGCTGTTTTTT
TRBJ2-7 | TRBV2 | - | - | CASSEGVFYEQYF | TGTGCCAGCAGTGAGGGGGTATTCTACGAGCAGTACTTC
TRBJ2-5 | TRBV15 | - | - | CATSRGEAAETQYF | TGTGCCACCAGCAGAGGGGAGGCGGCGGAGACCCAGTACTTC
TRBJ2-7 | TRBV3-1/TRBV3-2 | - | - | CASSQVASNEQYF | TGTGCCAGCAGCCAAGTGGCTAGCAACGAGCAGTACTTC
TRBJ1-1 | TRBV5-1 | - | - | CASSFDRRNGNTEAFF | TGCGCCAGCAGCTTCGACAGGAGAAATGGGAACACTGAAGCTTTCTTT
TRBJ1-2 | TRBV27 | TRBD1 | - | CASSLQGGYGYTF | TGTGCCAGCAGTTTACAGGGGGGCTATGGCTACACCTTC
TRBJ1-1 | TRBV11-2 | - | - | CASSSYAGRGDTEAFF | TGTGCCAGCAGCTCCTATGCAGGGAGGGGAGACACTGAAGCTTTCTTT
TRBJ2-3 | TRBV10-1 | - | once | CASSPGQSPDTQYF | TGCGCCAGCAGTCCCGGACAGTCCCCAGATACGCAGTATTTT
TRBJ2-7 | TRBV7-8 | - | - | CASSLDSPPYEQYF | TGTGCCAGCAGCTTAGACAGTCCACCCTACGAGCAGTACTTC
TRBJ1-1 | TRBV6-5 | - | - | CASSLQGPPEAFF | TGTGCCAGCAGCTTACAGGGACCCCCTGAAGCTTTCTTT
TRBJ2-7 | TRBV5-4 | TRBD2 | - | CASSSGLAGSYEQYF | TGTGCCAGCAGCTCGGGACTAGCGGGTTCCTACGAGCAGTACTTC
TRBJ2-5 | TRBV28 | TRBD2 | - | CASSPTSGRGSETQYF | TGTGCCAGCAGCCCGACTAGCGGGAGAGGCAGTGAGACCCAGTACTTC
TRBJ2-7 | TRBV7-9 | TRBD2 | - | CASSLGTSRKQYF | TGTGCCAGCAGCTTGGGGACTAGTCGGAAGCAGTACTTC
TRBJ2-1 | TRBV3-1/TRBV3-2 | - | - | CASSQVLANEQFF | TGTGCCAGCAGCCAAGTACTAGCCAATGAGCAGTTCTTC
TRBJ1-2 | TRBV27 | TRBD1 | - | CASSLGLQGPRANYGYTF | TGTGCCAGCAGTTTAGGCCTACAGGGGCCCCGAGCTAACTATGGCTACACCTTC
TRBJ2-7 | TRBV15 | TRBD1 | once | CATSWTGAEQYF | TGTGCCACCAGCTGGACAGGGGCCGAGCAGTACTTC
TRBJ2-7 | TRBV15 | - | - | CATSSLPGRLAPHEQYF | TGTGCCACCAGCAGCCTCCCGGGGAGGCTAGCGCCCCACGAGCAGTACTTC
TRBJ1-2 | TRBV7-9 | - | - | CASSMTSAGNYGYTF | TGTGCCAGCAGCATGACCTCCGCCGGGAACTATGGCTACACCTTC
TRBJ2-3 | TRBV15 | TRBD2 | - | CATSSSTSGTDTQYF | TGTGCCACCAGCAGCTCGACTAGCGGAACAGATACGCAGTATTTT
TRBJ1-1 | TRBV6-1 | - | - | CASSDRVEAFF | TGTGCCAGCAGTGATCGGGTTGAAGCTTTCTTT
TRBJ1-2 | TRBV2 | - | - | CASSAGPDGYTF | TGTGCCAGCAGCGCAGGTCCCGATGGCTACACCTTC
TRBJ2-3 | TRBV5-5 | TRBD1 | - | CASSPEDRGLDTQYF | TGTGCCAGCAGCCCCGAGGACAGGGGGCTGGATACGCAGTATTTT
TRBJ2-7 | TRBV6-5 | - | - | CASLGPLYEQYF | TGTGCCAGCCTCGGACCCTTATACGAGCAGTACTTC
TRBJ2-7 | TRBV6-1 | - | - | CASSDVGRQRTYEQYF | TGTGCCAGCAGTGATGTGGGGAGACAGCGGACCTACGAGCAGTACTTC
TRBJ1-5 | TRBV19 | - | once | CASSPVAASMGGQPQHF | TGTGCCAGTAGTCCCGTGGCCGCCTCTATGGGGGGTCAGCCCCAGCATTTT
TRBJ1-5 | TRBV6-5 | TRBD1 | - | CASSRDRAENQPQHF | TGTGCCAGCAGTAGGGACAGGGCGGAAAATCAGCCCCAGCATTTT